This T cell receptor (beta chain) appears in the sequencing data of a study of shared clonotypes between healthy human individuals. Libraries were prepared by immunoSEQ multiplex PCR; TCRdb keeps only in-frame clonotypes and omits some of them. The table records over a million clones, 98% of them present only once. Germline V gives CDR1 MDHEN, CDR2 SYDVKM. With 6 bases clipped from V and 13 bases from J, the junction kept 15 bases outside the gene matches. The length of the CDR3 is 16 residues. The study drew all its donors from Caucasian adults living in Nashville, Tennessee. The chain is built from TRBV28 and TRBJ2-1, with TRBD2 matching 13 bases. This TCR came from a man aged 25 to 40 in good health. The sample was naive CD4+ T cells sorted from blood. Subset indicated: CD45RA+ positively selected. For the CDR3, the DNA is TGTGCCAGCAGATTCACCGGACTAGCGGGAGAGGTCGACCAGTTCTTC. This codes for CASRFTGLAGEVDQFF.